The next 21 T cell receptor beta chains were all read from a single sample in a study of post-analysis software for immune sequencing data (dated by TCRdb to 2014 to 2015). The paper's findings and limits, for the study overall: Patients showed significantly higher frequencies than controls for roughly five TRBV segments, among them TRBV5-6, TRBV5-1 and TRBV20-1.

The library was produced with PCR. Data came from an Illumina HiSeq 2500. To reduce PCR and sequencing biases, unique molecular identifiers were incorporated into the TCR beta cDNA libraries. TCRdb handled the public reads itself, with Q25 trimming in fastp and clone calling in MiXCR, and kept productive beta chains. Identical CDR3 protein sequences are pooled into one entry, listed with their most common genes and DNA. Counted in this sample were more than 450,000 distinct CDR3 sequences; roughly 47% of them appeared once. About 1.8% of the sample is held by the ten biggest clonotypes. Their recognized antigens are unknown. Sequencing input: blood. The receptors come from a girl aged 10 to 17 with multiple sclerosis.

The rearrangement uses TRBV5-8 and TRBJ2-3, with 10 bases that match TRBD2. The CDR3 sequence is 13 residues long. Germline V lookup: CDR1 SGHTS, CDR2 YDEGEE. V shed 1 base and J 12 bases; nucleotides not matched to a gene: 5. The CDR3 nucleotides are TGTGCCAGCAGCTTGATAGCGGGAGGCCCACAGTATTTT. Its translation: CASSLIAGGPQYF.

The chain combines TRBV5-1 with TRBJ2-7; TRBD2 aligns across 9 bases. The J segment lost 5 bases and the V segment lost 0 bases, leaving 6 bases of the junction unmatched. The germline V gene has CDR1 SGHRS and CDR2 YFSETQ. CDR3 length: 15 residues. The CDR3 nucleotides read TGCGCCAGCAGCTTGGCTGCGGGGGGGCCGCACGAGCAGTACTTC. Translated: CASSLAAGGPHEQYF.

This clonotype was detected a few times. V gene TRBV20-1 combines with J gene TRBJ2-7; D is possibly TRBD1 (5 bases). The CDR3 runs 14 residues. Trimming left V 2 bases short and J 3 bases short, with 14 bases between. Germline-derived CDR1 and CDR2 are DFQATT and SNEGSKA (reference sequence). The CDR3 here is CSARTRGHNYEQYF. The CDR3 DNA follows: TGCAGTGCTAGAACTCGTGGACACAACTACGAGCAGTACTTC.

The rearrangement joins TRBV4-1 to TRBJ2-1, with 8 bases that match TRBD2. The CDR3 totals 17 residues. Germline V gene lookup returns CDR1 MGHRA and CDR2 YSYEKL. Trimming at V came to 0 bases and at J to 2 bases, leaving 6 bases not matched to a gene. CDR3 region: CASSQEVTSGPYNEQFF. For the CDR3, the DNA is TGCGCCAGCAGCCAAGAAGTCACTAGCGGTCCCTACAATGAGCAGTTCTTC.

The chain combines TRBV5-1 with TRBJ2-1; 9 bases are a match to TRBD2. The V and J ends lost 3 bases and 4 bases, in that order; junction bases with no gene match: 5. The CDR3 length is 15 residues. Germline V CDR1 and CDR2: SGHRS, YFSETQ. The CDR3 DNA sequence: TGCGCCAGCAGCTCGAAGGCGGGAGGGTACAATGAGCAGTTCTTC. Translation: CASSSKAGGYNEQFF.

V is TRBV12-3 or TRBV12-4 and J is TRBJ2-3, with 7 bases identical to TRBD1. This CDR3 has 16 residues. Trimming cost V 5 bases and J 4 bases; bases outside gene matches: 12. The CDR3 bases are TGTGCCAGCAGTCCGGGACAGATAACTCCTTCAGATACGCAGTATTTT. Translation: CASSPGQITPSDTQYF.

Regarding this clonotype: No conserved phenylalanine or tryptophan ends this CDR3, so it is likely a read error. This chain links TRBV5-1 with TRBJ2-3, with D tentatively TRBD2 (6 bases). In germline, CDR1 is SGHRS, CDR2 YFSETQ. The CDR3 sequence is 15 residues long. This CDR3 is CVSRNAGRTYDTQYV. In nucleotides, the CDR3 is TGCGTCAGCAGGAACGCGGGACGAACATATGATACGCAGTATGTT.

This clonotype came up a few times. The chain carries TRBV5-4 and TRBJ2-1; 11 bases are a match to TRBD2. This CDR3 contains 16 residues. J was trimmed by 0 bases and V by 5 bases; bases with no gene match: 4. Germline V lookup: CDR1 SGHNT, CDR2 YYREEE (reference sequence). CDR3 bases: TGTGCCAGCAGACCTAGCGGGGGGCCCTCCTACAATGAGCAGTTCTTC. Its protein is CASRPSGGPSYNEQFF.

The chain uses TRBV2 and TRBJ2-5; perhaps TRBD2 as D (5 bases). CDR3 length: 16 amino acids. V lost 4 bases, J lost 5 bases, and 20 bases lay in between. Germline assignment: CDR1 SNHLY and CDR2 FYNNEI. CDR3 protein: CASSASLRGFRETQYF. In nucleotides, the CDR3 is TGTGCCAGCAGTGCTTCCCTGCGCGGGTTTCGGGAGACCCAGTACTTC.

The V gene is TRBV12-3 or TRBV12-4, the J gene TRBJ1-2; unclear D gene. Between the trimmed V and J ends, which lost 3 bases and 8 bases, there was a span of 7 bases. The CDR3 is made up of 11 amino acids. The CDR3 coding sequence is TGTGCCAGCAGTTTCGGGGTAGGCTACACCTTC. It encodes CASSFGVGYTF.

The chain recombines TRBV7-3 with TRBJ1-1, with TRBD1 identical over 7 bases. V lost 0 bases and J lost 2; bases outside the gene matches: 3. The CDR3 has 15 amino acids. Per the germline V gene, CDR1 is SGHTA and CDR2 is FQGTGA. This CDR3 is CASSLTAGGNTEAFF. The CDR3 DNA reads TGTGCCAGCAGCTTAACGGCAGGGGGTAACACTGAAGCTTTCTTT. The full variable domain, with the rest looked up from reference TRBV7-3 and TRBJ1-1, is GAGVSQTPSNKVTEKGKYVELRCDPISGHTALYWYRQSLGQGPEFLIYFQGTGAADDSGLPNDRFFAVRPEGSVSTLKIQRTERGDSAVYLCASSLTAGGNTEAFFGQGTRLTVV.

V gene TRBV7-9 combines with J gene TRBJ2-1; 9 bases are a match to TRBD2. Germline values: CDR1 SEHNR, CDR2 FQNEAQ (reference sequence). J was trimmed by 3 bases and V by 1 base; bases with no gene match: 4. There are 16 residues in the CDR3. CDR3 bases: TGTGCCAGCAGCTTAGTCGGTAGCGGGAGCTACAATGAGCAGTTCTTC. Protein sequence: CASSLVGSGSYNEQFF.

In nucleotides, the CDR3 is TGTGCCAGCAGCCCCATGAACAGGCGGGTTCGCACTGAAGCTTTCTTT. Translated, it gives CASSPMNRRVRTEAFF. The rearrangement joins TRBV13 to TRBJ1-1, with a tentative D call TRBD1 (5 bases). V was pared by 5 bases and J by 4 bases, with 20 bases between. This CDR3 region has 16 residues. CDR1 and CDR2 from the germline V gene are PRHDT and FYEKMQ (reference sequence).

For this clonotype: Possible read error: a much larger clone is one base away. This chain links TRBV12-3 or TRBV12-4 with TRBJ2-7; 9 bases line up with TRBD2. This CDR3 spans 13 amino acids. The CDR3 bases are TGTGCCAGCAGGTCTAGCGGGGCCTACAAGCAGTACTTC. It is translated as CASRSSGAYKQYF.

This clonotype occurred a few times. V and J are TRBV7-9 and TRBJ2-1, with 13 positions matching TRBD2. V shed 5 bases and J 12 bases; nucleotides not matched to a gene: 4. This CDR3 region has 13 residues. The germline V gene encodes CDR1 SEHNR and CDR2 FQNEAQ (reference sequence). The CDR3 sequence is CASSPRLAGGQFF. The CDR3 DNA reads as TGTGCCAGCAGCCCAAGACTAGCGGGGGGGCAGTTCTTC.

This chain links TRBV5-6 with TRBJ2-1; TRBD2 might be the D (6 bases). Germline V lookup: CDR1 SGHDT, CDR2 YYEEEE. The CDR3 covers 17 residues. Between the trimmed V and J ends, which lost 0 bases and 0 bases, there was a span of 13 bases. The chain's CDR3 is CASSLEFAGSSYNEQFF. DNA for the CDR3: TGTGCCAGCAGCTTGGAGTTTGCGGGGAGCTCCTACAATGAGCAGTTCTTC.

The chain joins TRBV7-9 to TRBJ1-2, with a tentative D call TRBD1 (5 bases). The V and J ends lost 0 bases and 7 bases respectively, with 18 bases between them. Germline V gene lookup returns CDR1 SEHNR and CDR2 FQNEAQ (reference sequence). This CDR3 region has 16 residues. The CDR3 protein is CASSLAQGEVKSGYTF. CDR3 sequence (DNA): TGTGCCAGCAGCTTAGCTCAGGGAGAAGTCAAGAGTGGCTACACCTTC.

This clonotype has only a few counts. This chain links TRBV10-3 with TRBJ1-5, with a possible D match to TRBD1 (5 bases). The CDR3 sequence is 15 residues long. Trimming left V 2 bases short and J 1 base short, with 9 bases between. CDR1 ENHRY and CDR2 SYGVKD come from the germline V gene. The CDR3 loop reads CAISENRGSNQPQHF. The CDR3, as DNA: TGTGCCATCAGTGAGAACCGGGGGAGCAATCAGCCCCAGCATTTT.

Points on this clonotype: An end of the junction does not agree with germline; a read error may underlie this. This chain joins TRBV5-6 and TRBJ1-1; TRBD1 agrees at 9 bases. This CDR3 is 14 amino acids long. In germline, CDR1 is SGHDT, CDR2 YYEEEE. The CDR3 nucleotides read TGTGTCAGCAGCTGGGGGGGACAGGGTAGTGGAGCTTTCTTT. Its translation: CVSSWGGQGSGAFF.

This chain links TRBV5-1 with TRBJ2-5, with 9 positions matching TRBD2. Looked up from germline, CDR1 is SGHRS and CDR2 is YFSETQ. J was trimmed by 5 bases and V by 4 bases; bases with no gene match: 9. The CDR3 contains 15 residues. The CDR3 spells CASSDTGTSYETQYF. DNA for the CDR3: TGCGCCAGCAGCGACACCGGGACTAGCTACGAGACCCAGTACTTC.

V gene TRBV12-3 or TRBV12-4 combines with J gene TRBJ2-7; D gene uncertain. This CDR3 has 14 residues. V shed 4 bases and J shed 2 bases, with 12 bases lying between them. CDR3 residues: CASSWAQDTYEQYF. In nucleotides, the CDR3 is TGTGCCAGCAGTTGGGCCCAGGATACCTACGAGCAGTACTTC.